The source of this T cell receptor beta chain is a study of blood T cell repertoires in COVID-19. The V end was cut by 3 bases, the J end by 4 bases, with 18 bases between. The CDR3 is 16 amino acids. Germline V gene data show CDR1 as LGHDT and CDR2 as YNNKEL (reference sequence). Assay: immunoSEQ multiplex PCR; the TCRdb copy retains only in-frame clones and omits some. Of around 94,000 clones listed, about nine tenths are singletons. The rearrangement joins TRBV3-1 (or the pseudogene TRBV3-2) to TRBJ1-2; D is unclear. The sequence derives from a woman aged 50 to 65 with COVID-19, enrolled during active disease. The source material was peripheral blood. CDR3: CASSHFGPLNSYGYTF. DNA for the CDR3: TGTGCCAGCAGCCACTTTGGGCCCCTTAATTCCTATGGCTACACCTTC.